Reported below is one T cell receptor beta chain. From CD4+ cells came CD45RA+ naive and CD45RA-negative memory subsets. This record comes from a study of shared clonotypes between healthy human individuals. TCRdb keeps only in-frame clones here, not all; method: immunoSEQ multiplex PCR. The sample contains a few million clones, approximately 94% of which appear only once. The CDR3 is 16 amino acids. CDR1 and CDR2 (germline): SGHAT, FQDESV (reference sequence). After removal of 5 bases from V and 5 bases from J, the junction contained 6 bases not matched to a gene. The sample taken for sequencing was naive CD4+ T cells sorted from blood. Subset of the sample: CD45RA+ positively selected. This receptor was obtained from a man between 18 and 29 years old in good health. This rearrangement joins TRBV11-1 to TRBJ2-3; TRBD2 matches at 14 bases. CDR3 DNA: TGTGCCAGCAGCGGCGGACTAGCGGGGGGTCAAGATACGCAGTATTTT. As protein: CASSGGLAGGQDTQYF.